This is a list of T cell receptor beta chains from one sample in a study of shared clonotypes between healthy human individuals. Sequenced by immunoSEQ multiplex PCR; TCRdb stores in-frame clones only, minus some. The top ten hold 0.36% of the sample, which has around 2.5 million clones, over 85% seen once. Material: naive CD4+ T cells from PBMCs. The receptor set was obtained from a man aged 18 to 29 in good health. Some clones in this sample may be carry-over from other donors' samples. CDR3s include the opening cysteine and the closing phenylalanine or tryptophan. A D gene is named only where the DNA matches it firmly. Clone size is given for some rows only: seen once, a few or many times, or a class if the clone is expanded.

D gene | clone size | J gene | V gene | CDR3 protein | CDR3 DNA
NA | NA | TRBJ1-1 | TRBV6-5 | CASSYGGEAFF | TGTGCCAGCAGTTACGGGGGAGAAGCTTTCTTT
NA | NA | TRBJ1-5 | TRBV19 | CASSMIGRQDGQPQHF | TGTGCCAGTAGTATGATCGGGAGACAGGATGGACAGCCCCAGCATTTT
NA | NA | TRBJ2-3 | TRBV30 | CAWVGGSTDTQYF | TGTGCCTGGGTAGGCGGAAGCACAGATACGCAGTATTTT
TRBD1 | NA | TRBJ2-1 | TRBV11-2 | CASRRPGQGSYNEQFF | TGTGCCAGCAGGCGCCCGGGACAGGGGTCCTACAATGAGCAGTTCTTC
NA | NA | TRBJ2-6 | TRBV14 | CASRRTGANVLTF | TGTGCCAGCAGACGTACTGGGGCCAACGTCCTGACTTTC
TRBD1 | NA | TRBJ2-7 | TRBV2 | CASRGDLRGQVSYEQYF | TGTGCCAGCAGGGGCGACCTGAGAGGACAGGTTTCCTACGAGCAGTACTTC
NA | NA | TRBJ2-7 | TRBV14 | CASSRQGLPYEQYF | TGTGCCAGCAGCCGACAGGGACTCCCGTACGAGCAGTACTTC
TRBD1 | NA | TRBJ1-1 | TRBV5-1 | CASSFSRGDTEAFF | TGCGCCAGCAGCTTCTCCAGGGGGGACACTGAAGCTTTCTTT
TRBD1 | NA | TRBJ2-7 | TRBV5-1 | CASSLGTGGIYEQYF | TGCGCCAGCAGCTTGGGGACAGGGGGCATCTACGAGCAGTACTTC
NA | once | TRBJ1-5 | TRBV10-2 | CASSSQGGQPQHF | TGCGCCAGCAGTTCTCAGGGTGGTCAGCCCCAGCATTTT
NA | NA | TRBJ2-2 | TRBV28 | CAARLSRNTGELFF | TGTGCAGCCCGCCTCTCCCGAAATACCGGGGAGCTGTTTTTT
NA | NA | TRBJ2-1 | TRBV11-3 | CASSLEGTTYNEQFF | TGTGCCAGCAGCTTAGAAGGGACAACCTACAATGAGCAGTTCTTC
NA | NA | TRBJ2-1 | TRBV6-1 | CASSDPRLAPEFQFF | TGTGCCAGCAGTGACCCGAGGCTAGCGCCCGAATTCCAGTTCTTC